A single sample is the source of the 19 T cell receptor beta chains below, sequenced in a study of OX40 agonist ivuxolimab in advanced cancers. Measured with immunoSEQ multiplex PCR; TCRdb has only the in-frame clones, and not every one. The table includes just over 20,000 clones, 87% detected once. The sample in question was CD4+ or CD8+ T cells sorted from blood, obtained in a trial of the OX40 agonist ivuxolimab. These receptors were collected from an adult with an advanced solid tumor such as melanoma, head and neck, liver or kidney cancer.

The rearrangement links TRBV27 to TRBJ1-2; no clear D. Germline assignment: CDR1 MNHEY and CDR2 SMNVEV (reference sequence). Trimming stripped 6 bases from V and 4 bases from J, with 15 bases between. The CDR3 extends over 14 amino acids. The chain's CDR3 is CASSPTPKFYGYTF. Here the CDR3 DNA reads TGTGCCAGCAGCCCCACTCCGAAATTCTATGGCTACACCTTC.

The rearrangement uses TRBV9 and TRBJ2-7; D is perhaps TRBD1 or TRBD2 (7 bases each). This CDR3 contains 14 residues. Germline CDR1 is SGDLS and CDR2 is YYNGEE. The V gene lost 4 bases and the J gene lost 3 bases, with 14 bases spanning the gap. The CDR3, as DNA: TGTGCCAGCAGCCCAGGGGGGGGCGGCTACGAGCAGTACTTC. Protein sequence: CASSPGGGGYEQYF.

CDR3 bases: TGTGCCAGCAGTTTGGGCCTACCAGGGCCCCAGCATTTT. Its protein product is CASSLGLPGPQHF. The chain has TRBV27 and TRBJ1-5; D is undetermined. Germline CDR1 and CDR2: MNHEY and SMNVEV (reference sequence). Deletions cut 3 bases from V and 9 bases from J, with 12 bases between. The CDR3 has 13 residues.

The rearrangement links TRBV4-3 to TRBJ2-7; D is tentatively TRBD1 or TRBD2 (6 bases each). Germline values: CDR1 LGHNA, CDR2 YSLEER. The CDR3 has 16 residues. V lost 0 bases and J lost 2, with 14 bases in between. CDR3 in amino acids: CASSQDSTGATYEQYF. CDR3 DNA sequence: TGCGCCAGCAGCCAAGATTCGACGGGGGCGACCTACGAGCAGTACTTC.

The chain links TRBV11-2 to TRBJ2-7, with D hard to call. V was pared by 5 bases and J by 5 bases, with 10 bases between. The CDR3 covers 12 residues. Looked up from germline, CDR1 is SGHAT and CDR2 is FQNNGV. The CDR3 spells CASSHWVNEQYF. In DNA form, the CDR3 reads TGTGCCAGCAGCCACTGGGTGAACGAGCAGTACTTC.

The DNA of the CDR3 is TGTGCCACCGGGGCATACAGGGCGGGGGGCACTGAAGCTTTCTTT. Residues: CATGAYRAGGTEAFF. The chain joins TRBV15 to TRBJ1-1; maybe TRBD1 (6 bases). The CDR3 is 15 amino acids. Germline CDR1 LNHNV, CDR2 YYDKDF (reference sequence). The V and J ends lost 8 bases and 4 bases respectively, with 20 bases between them.

This clone was observed a single time. The gene calls are TRBV7-6 and TRBJ2-1, with 12 bases identical to TRBD1. Trimming removed 3 bases from V and 9 bases from J; junction bases left unmatched: 9. This CDR3 is 16 amino acids long. From germline, CDR1 is SGHVS and CDR2 FNYEAQ. In DNA, the CDR3 is TGTGCCAGCAGCTTGAATACGGGACAGGGGGCTGCTGAGCAGTTCTTC. It encodes CASSLNTGQGAAEQFF.

V usage is TRBV10-3 and J usage is TRBJ1-2; the D gene is possibly TRBD1 (5 bases). The germline V gene encodes CDR1 ENHRY and CDR2 SYGVKD. The CDR3 runs 16 residues. Trimming removed 0 bases at V and 0 bases at J, with 11 bases between. The chain's CDR3 is CAISESKGRTNYGYTF. The CDR3 nucleotides are TGTGCCATCAGTGAGTCGAAGGGACGGACTAACTATGGCTACACCTTC.

The J gene is TRBJ2-7, the V gene TRBV4-3; D possibly matches TRBD1 or TRBD2 (6 bases each). Germline CDR1 reads LGHNA; CDR2 reads YSLEER. Deletions cut 1 base from V and 2 bases from J, with 15 bases between. The CDR3 loop spans 16 amino acids. CDR3 bases: TGCGCCAGCAGCCAAGGGGTCGGGGGCCCCACCTACGAGCAGTACTTC. It specifies CASSQGVGGPTYEQYF.

V and J are TRBV5-6 and TRBJ1-2; a possible D gene is TRBD1 (6 bases). The germline CDR1 and CDR2 sequences are SGHDT and YYEEEE. Trimming cost V 2 bases and J 4 bases, with 12 bases left between them. The CDR3 consists of 14 residues. CDR3 in amino acids: CASSLGGAGYGYTF. The CDR3 region has the DNA TGTGCCAGCAGCTTAGGGGGGGCCGGCTATGGCTACACCTTC.

In this sample, this clone is medium-sized. The chain has TRBV6-4 and TRBJ2-1, with D unresolved. CDR3 length: 13 amino acids. The V gene lost 2 bases and the J gene lost 4 bases, with 6 bases spanning the gap. Germline V gene sequence: CDR1 MRHNA, CDR2 SNTAGT. CDR3: CASSDEQYNEQFF. DNA of the CDR3: TGTGCCAGCAGTGACGAGCAGTACAATGAGCAGTTCTTC.

As regards this clone: The junction departs from the called germline gene at one end, perhaps through a read error. The V call is TRBV12-5, the J call TRBJ1-2; 8 nucleotides match TRBD1. The length of the CDR3 is 12 residues. CDR1 is LGHNT and CDR2 is FRNRAP in the germline V gene. CDR3 DNA: TGTGCTAGTGGTTTAGTGGGACAGGCATTTAACTTC. Encoded protein: CASGLVGQAFNF.

The chain links TRBV9 to TRBJ2-1; a weak D match, TRBD2 (6 bases). Trimming left V 3 bases short and J 7 bases short, with 14 bases between. Germline V lookup: CDR1 SGDLS, CDR2 YYNGEE. CDR3 length equals 14 residues. In nucleotides, the CDR3 is TGTGCCAGCAGCGCCGGGGCCGCGGGGAATGAGCAGTTCTTC. Encoded protein: CASSAGAAGNEQFF.

The V call is TRBV29-1, the J call TRBJ2-5; the match to TRBD1 covers 8 bases. The CDR3 covers 16 residues. Per the germline V gene, CDR1 is SQVTM and CDR2 is ANQGSEA. Trimming removed 7 bases from V and 4 bases from J; junction bases left unmatched: 17. The CDR3 here is CSATGTGLTPGETQYF. The CDR3 nucleotides are TGCAGCGCTACAGGGACAGGCCTAACCCCCGGAGAGACCCAGTACTTC.

The rearrangement uses TRBV29-1 and TRBJ2-1, with a tentative D call TRBD1 (5 bases). The V and J ends lost 0 bases and 9 bases respectively, with 27 bases between them. This CDR3 region has 18 residues. Germline V lookup: CDR1 SQVTM, CDR2 ANQGSEA. The CDR3 spells CSVEDPGPAQGKLGEQFF. CDR3 coding DNA: TGCAGCGTTGAAGATCCCGGTCCGGCGCAGGGTAAGCTAGGTGAGCAGTTCTTC.

V and J are TRBV7-9 and TRBJ2-6; maybe TRBD2 (6 bases). CDR1 is SEHNR and CDR2 is FQNEAQ in the germline V gene (reference sequence). V lost 6 bases and J lost 0, with 15 bases in between. CDR3 length: 17 residues. The CDR3 reads CASSLAEGISGANVLTF. CDR3 nucleotide sequence: TGTGCCAGCAGTTTGGCGGAGGGAATCTCTGGGGCCAACGTCCTGACTTTC.

The sample holds a few counts of this clone. The junction does not match germline at one end; this may be a read error. V gene TRBV7-9 combines with J gene TRBJ2-5; D may correspond to TRBD1 or TRBD2 (5 bases each). The germline gives CDR1 SEHNR, CDR2 FQNEAQ (reference sequence). The CDR3 contains 13 residues. The CDR3 is CASSSPGTLNGDF. The CDR3 coding sequence is TGTGCCAGCAGCTCCCCCGGGACCCTAAATGGGGACTTC.

This clone was recorded only once. The J gene is TRBJ1-1, the V gene TRBV13; perhaps TRBD1 as D (5 bases). The V gene lost 5 bases and the J gene lost 0 bases, with 16 bases spanning the gap. Germline assignment: CDR1 PRHDT and CDR2 FYEKMQ (reference sequence). The CDR3 totals 16 residues. The CDR3 bases are TGTGCCAGCAGCCGACCGGGACGGACAATGAACACTGAAGCTTTCTTT. It yields the protein CASSRPGRTMNTEAFF.

V and J are TRBV27 and TRBJ2-7; D might be TRBD1 (6 bases). This CDR3 is 14 amino acids long. Trimming removed 2 bases at V and 3 bases at J, with 11 bases between. Per the germline V gene, CDR1 is MNHEY and CDR2 is SMNVEV (reference sequence). CDR3 bases: TGTGCCAGCAGTTTACTCACAGGGAACTACGAGCAGTACTTC. It translates to CASSLLTGNYEQYF.